This passage covers 2 T cell receptor beta chains from one sample sequenced in a study of neurological immune-mediated disorders. A single record per CDR3 protein comes from TCRdb applying MiXCR to the 5' RACE reads. The sample consists of around 55,000 distinct CDR3 sequences, around 3.8% of them appearing once. The sequencing input was CD4+ T cells from blood. The receptors derive from a woman in her thirties or forties with multiple sclerosis.

This clonotype was picked up many times. The rearrangement links TRBV20-1 to TRBJ2-7; possible D gene TRBD1, 6 bases. V gave up 0 bases and J gave up 9 bases, with 12 bases separating them. The CDR3 covers 12 residues. CDR1 and CDR2 from the germline V gene are DFQATT and SNEGSKA (reference sequence). The CDR3 nucleotides read TGCAGTGCTAGAGAGGTTGGGGGCGTGCAGTACTTC. It specifies CSAREVGGVQYF.

Ten or more counts support this clonotype. This chain joins TRBV2 and TRBJ1-4, with no clear D. In germline, CDR1 is SNHLY, CDR2 FYNNEI. This CDR3 has 13 residues. V was pared by 6 bases and J by 6 bases, with 11 bases between. CDR3 sequence: CASRVHGDEKLFF. The CDR3 DNA reads as TGTGCCAGCAGGGTGCACGGGGATGAAAAACTGTTTTTT.